This T cell receptor (beta chain) was captured by sequencing in a study of T-cell reconstitution after alpha-beta-depleted transplantation in children. Library preparation (for TCRbeta) was performed with unique molecular identifiers. TCRdb passed the PCR reads through MiXCR, listing each CDR3 protein once. The table has some 280,000 distinct CDR3 sequences, about 10% seen once; the top ten hold roughly 9.1%. The ends were cut back, 9 bases at V and 9 bases at J, with 17 bases in the middle. The germline gives CDR1 ENHRY, CDR2 SYGVKD. This CDR3 is 12 amino acids long. This clonotype was observed many times.

This receptor was obtained from a human donor who donated a stem cell graft to a child with SCID. This specimen was PBMCs from the stem cell graft donor, taken from the stem cell graft. This chain connects TRBV10-3 to TRBJ1-2; D unclear. The chain's CDR3 is CAIAPGGSSYTF. The CDR3 DNA reads TGTGCCATAGCACCCGGAGGGAGTAGCTACACCTTC.